What follows are 30 T cell receptor beta chains derived from one specimen sequenced in a study of HIV-infected patients and healthy controls. Using its own MiXCR run on the 5' RACE reads, TCRdb lists one record per CDR3 protein. The data contain 60,000 to 75,000 distinct CDR3 sequences, about 17% of them singletons. The source material was CD4+ T cells from blood. These receptor sequences come from a human donor in good health.

This clonotype was picked up a small number of times. This sequence joins TRBV18 and TRBJ1-4; no definite D call. The V and J ends lost 1 base and 7 bases respectively, with 16 bases between them. The CDR3 consists of 16 residues. Per germline, CDR1 KGHSH and CDR2 LQKENI. The CDR3 here is CASSPLQVPSGEKLFF. DNA for the CDR3: TGTGCCAGCTCACCACTCCAGGTCCCTTCAGGTGAAAAACTGTTTTTT. Variable domain in full (rest from reference TRBV18 and TRBJ1-4): NAGVMQNPRHLVRRRGQEARLRCSPMKGHSHVYWYRQLPEEGLKFMVYLQKENIIDESGMPKERFSAEFPKEGPSILRIQQVVRGDSAAYFCASSPLQVPSGEKLFFGSGTQLSVL.

The rearrangement links TRBV18 to TRBJ1-5; tentative D call: TRBD1 (5 bases). The CDR3 totals 15 residues. Germline values: CDR1 KGHSH, CDR2 LQKENI. V was pared by 1 base and J by 1 base, with 8 bases between. CDR3 coding DNA: TGTGCCAGCTCACCACAGGGGCCGAGCAATCAGCCCCAGCATTTT. Amino acids: CASSPQGPSNQPQHF.

V usage is TRBV7-9 and J usage is TRBJ2-2; 10 bases are shared with TRBD1. Germline V lookup: CDR1 SEHNR, CDR2 FQNEAQ (reference sequence). V shed 2 bases and J 6 bases; nucleotides not matched to a gene: 15. There are 19 residues in the CDR3. The DNA of the CDR3 is TGTGCCAGCAGCTTAAGCTCATTTGAGCGGGACAGGGGCCCCGGGGAGCTGTTTTTT. Its protein is CASSLSSFERDRGPGELFF.

This clonotype was detected only a few times. The J gene is TRBJ2-2, the V gene TRBV28; D possibly corresponds to TRBD1 (6 bases). Germline-derived CDR1 and CDR2 are MDHEN and SYDVKM. CDR3 length: 14 residues. V lost 6 bases, J lost 13 bases, and 21 bases lay in between. The CDR3 bases are TGTGCCAGCAGCCAGACAGGCTCACCTCTAGGGCTGTTTTTT. Amino acids: CASSQTGSPLGLFF.

In this sample, this clonotype turned up a few times. The chain employs TRBV12-3 or TRBV12-4 and TRBJ2-5, with 8 bases identical to TRBD2. The CDR3 contains 16 residues. V dropped 2 bases and J dropped 1; count of bases not matched to a gene: 6. The CDR3 loop reads CASSLLSGGFQETQYF. The CDR3 DNA follows: TGTGCCAGCAGTTTACTGAGCGGGGGTTTCCAAGAGACCCAGTACTTC.

The J gene is TRBJ1-4, the V gene TRBV7-2; D is unresolved. Between the trimmed V and J ends, which lost 2 bases and 4 bases, there was a span of 14 bases. The CDR3 extends over 16 amino acids. Germline V CDR1 and CDR2: SGHTA, FQGNSA. The CDR3 DNA follows: TGTGCCAGCAGCTTATCAGCCAGCACCCTTAATGAAAAACTGTTTTTT. Protein: CASSLSASTLNEKLFF.

This chain links TRBV7-8 with TRBJ1-4; no clear D. The CDR3 contains 15 residues. Germline V lookup: CDR1 SGHVS, CDR2 FQNEAQ. V lost 1 base to trimming and J lost 2 bases, with 8 bases between them. The CDR3 is CASSLVQATNEKLFF. CDR3 DNA: TGTGCCAGCAGCTTAGTGCAGGCGACTAATGAAAAACTGTTTTTT. Filled out from reference TRBV7-8 and TRBJ1-4, the complete variable domain reads GAGVSQSPRYKVAKRGQDVALRCDPISGHVSLFWYQQALGQGPEFLTYFQNEAQLDKSGLPSDRFFAERPEGSVSTLKIQRTQQEDSAVYLCASSLVQATNEKLFFGSGTQLSVL.

The rearrangement joins TRBV5-5 to TRBJ2-5; possibly TRBD2 for D (5 bases). V dropped 1 base and J dropped 4 bases, with 11 bases sitting between them. The CDR3 is made up of 14 amino acids. Germline V gene data show CDR1 as SGHKS and CDR2 as YYEKEE (reference sequence). CDR3 DNA sequence: TGTGCCAGCAGCTTGAGAGGGAGAGGAGAGACCCAGTACTTC. Translating gives CASSLRGRGETQYF.

This clonotype was counted between two and nine times. The chain carries TRBV7-2 and TRBJ1-6; the match to TRBD1 covers 7 bases. Germline V gives CDR1 SGHTA, CDR2 FQGNSA. V gave up 2 bases and J gave up 9 bases; unmatched junction bases: 7. The CDR3 consists of 15 residues. Here the CDR3 DNA reads TGTGCCAGCAGCTTATCCCGACAGGGCGGTTCACCCCTCCACTTT. Amino acids: CASSLSRQGGSPLHF.

Ten or more counts support this clonotype. J is TRBJ2-7 and V is TRBV20-1; D is unclear. V lost 6 bases and J lost 0, with 15 bases in between. CDR3 length equals 14 residues. CDR1 is DFQATT, CDR2 SNEGSKA, per germline (reference sequence). CDR3 amino acids: CSATSPASSYEQYF. Here the CDR3 DNA reads TGCAGTGCAACCTCCCCGGCGAGCTCCTACGAGCAGTACTTC.

This clonotype was observed a few times. V is TRBV28 and J is TRBJ2-2, with TRBD2 matching over 10 bases. This CDR3 spans 16 amino acids. Germline V gives CDR1 MDHEN, CDR2 SYDVKM. The trim removed 5 bases at V and 5 bases at J, leaving 8 bases unmatched. The CDR3 region has the DNA TGTGCCAGCAGTATACCACTAGCGGGAAAAACCGGGGAGCTGTTTTTT. This encodes CASSIPLAGKTGELFF.

The rearrangement uses TRBV6-2 or TRBV6-3 and TRBJ1-3; no firm D call. This CDR3 is 14 amino acids long. Germline-derived CDR1 and CDR2 are MNHEY and SVGEGT. Trimming took off 5 bases at V and 0 bases at J, with 8 bases between the two ends. The CDR3: CASSGASSGNTIYF. CDR3 in DNA: TGTGCCAGCAGTGGCGCCAGCTCTGGAAACACCATATATTTT.

This clonotype was seen a handful of times. This chain uses TRBV29-1 with TRBJ2-4; TRBD1 agrees at 7 bases. The CDR3 spans 13 residues. J gave up 5 bases and V 7 bases, and 8 bases lay outside the gene matches. Germline V gene data show CDR1 as SQVTM and CDR2 as ANQGSEA. The CDR3 loop is CSGVDRVQNIQYF. The CDR3 DNA sequence: TGCAGCGGGGTAGACAGGGTACAAAACATTCAGTACTTC.

This clonotype was found many times. The V gene is TRBV24-1, the J gene TRBJ1-5; D remains unclear. This CDR3 spans 13 amino acids. CDR1 is KGHDR and CDR2 is SFDVKD in the germline V gene. V lost 2 bases to trimming and J lost 7 bases, with 8 bases between them. In nucleotides, the CDR3 is TGTGCCACCAGTGATTCTAAGTCACAGCCCCAGCATTTT. Translated, it gives CATSDSKSQPQHF.

This clonotype was observed at least ten times. The rearrangement uses TRBV20-1 and TRBJ1-2; 7 bases fit TRBD1. Germline V lookup: CDR1 DFQATT, CDR2 SNEGSKA (reference sequence). After removal of 2 bases from V and 2 bases from J, the junction contained 5 bases not matched to a gene. The CDR3 runs 14 residues. This CDR3 is CSARTGVTNYGYTF. DNA of the CDR3: TGCAGTGCTAGAACAGGGGTTACCAACTATGGCTACACCTTC.

In its sample, this clonotype was seen many times. This sequence joins TRBV5-1 and TRBJ2-5, with TRBD2 matching 10 bases. The CDR3 spans 14 residues. V shed 7 bases, J shed 4 bases, and the junction held 7 bases outside the gene matches. The germline V gene encodes CDR1 SGHRS and CDR2 YFSETQ. In DNA form, the CDR3 reads TGCGCCAGCGGAGCAGCGGGGGGGCCAGAGACCCAGTACTTC. It is translated as CASGAAGGPETQYF.

This clonotype was found a few times. The V and J genes are TRBV5-4 and TRBJ2-1; 8 nucleotides match TRBD2. CDR1 SGHNT and CDR2 YYREEE come from the germline V gene (reference sequence). This CDR3 region has 16 residues. After removal of 1 base from V and 0 bases from J, the junction contained 3 bases not matched to a gene. CDR3 in DNA: TGTGCCAGCAGCTTGTGGCGGGGGGACTCCTACAATGAGCAGTTCTTC. Protein product: CASSLWRGDSYNEQFF.

This clonotype was detected only a few times. The chain recombines TRBV19 with TRBJ1-1; D unresolved. There are 13 residues in the CDR3. CDR1 is LNHDA, CDR2 SQIVND, per germline (reference sequence). Trimming left V 3 bases short and J 11 bases short, with 16 bases between. DNA of the CDR3: TGTGCCAGTAGTATCGTAAATGGGGAATTGGCTTTCTTT. Translated, it gives CASSIVNGELAFF.

This clonotype was counted only a few times. The genes are TRBV11-2 and TRBJ2-1; D possibly corresponds to TRBD1 (5 bases). Trimming pared 1 base from V and 9 bases from J, leaving 10 bases between. Germline assignment: CDR1 SGHAT and CDR2 FQNNGV. CDR3 length equals 13 residues. CDR3 region: CASSLGGIGEQFF. Written as DNA, the CDR3 is TGTGCCAGCAGCTTAGGGGGCATTGGTGAGCAGTTCTTC.

This chain joins TRBV7-2 and TRBJ2-1; D is perhaps TRBD1 or TRBD2 (5 bases each). The CDR3 sequence is 15 residues long. The V end was cut by 5 bases, the J end by 5 bases, with 16 bases between. Germline V lookup: CDR1 SGHTA, CDR2 FQGNSA. Written as DNA, the CDR3 is TGTGCCAGCAGCCCCCCGGGACGCGCCAACAATGAGCAGTTCTTC. It codes for CASSPPGRANNEQFF.

The chain combines TRBV12-5 with TRBJ2-1; 7 bases match TRBD1. Losses at the gene ends were 5 bases for V and 9 bases for J; bases not matched to a gene: 7. The CDR3 has 13 amino acids. The germline gives CDR1 LGHNT, CDR2 FRNRAP. The CDR3 DNA follows: TGTGCTAGTGGTAAAACAGGGGAGACTGAGCAGTTCTTC. As protein: CASGKTGETEQFF.

This clonotype was counted a few times. The chain uses TRBV9 and TRBJ2-6; the D is unclear. The CDR3 contains 14 residues. Germline-derived CDR1 and CDR2 are SGDLS and YYNGEE. The ends were cut back, 2 bases at V and 2 bases at J, with 5 bases in the middle. The CDR3 here is CASSVDAGANVLTF. CDR3 nucleotides: TGTGCCAGCAGCGTCGACGCTGGGGCCAACGTCCTGACTTTC.

The chain recombines TRBV2 with TRBJ2-5; D may be TRBD1 (6 bases). From germline, CDR1 is SNHLY and CDR2 FYNNEI. The V end was cut by 4 bases, the J end by 1 base, with 19 bases between. The CDR3 is made up of 17 amino acids. DNA for the CDR3: TGTGCCAGCAGTGGTCTCGACAGGATAGGGTCCCAAGAGACCCAGTACTTC. This translates into CASSGLDRIGSQETQYF. Drawing the rest from reference TRBV2 and TRBJ2-5, the complete variable domain is EPEVTQTPSHQVTQMGQEVILRCVPISNHLYFYWYRQILGQKVEFLVSFYNNEISEKSEIFDDQFSVERPDGSNFTLKIRSTKLEDSAMYFCASSGLDRIGSQETQYFGPGTRLLVL.

The chain links TRBV27 to TRBJ1-2, with a weak D call TRBD1 (6 bases). This CDR3 contains 15 residues. Deletions cut 0 bases from V and 7 bases from J, with 15 bases between. Germline CDR1 is MNHEY and CDR2 is SMNVEV (reference sequence). The CDR3 region is CASSLSGARTVGYTF. The DNA of the CDR3 is TGTGCCAGCAGTTTATCGGGGGCGCGAACGGTTGGCTACACCTTC.

The CDR3 region has the DNA TGTGCCAGCAGTTACTCGAAGAGGGATGATCAGCCCCAGCATTTT. It encodes CASSYSKRDDQPQHF. The J gene is TRBJ1-5, the V gene TRBV6-6; no clear D gene. CDR3 size: 15 residues. Trimming left V 0 bases short and J 5 bases short, with 11 bases between. Per germline, CDR1 MNHNY and CDR2 SVGAGI (reference sequence).

This clonotype was detected a few times. This rearrangement joins TRBV10-3 to TRBJ2-7, with TRBD2 matching over 8 bases. V trimming: 6 bases; J trimming: 0 bases; junction bases outside the gene matches: 7. CDR3 length equals 15 residues. Germline-derived CDR1 and CDR2 are ENHRY and SYGVKD. CDR3: CAISTGTSDSYEQYF. The CDR3 coding sequence is TGTGCCATCAGCACCGGGACTAGTGACTCCTACGAGCAGTACTTC.

At least ten counts were recorded for this clonotype. The chain recombines TRBV2 with TRBJ1-5; TRBD1 agrees at 10 bases. The CDR3 contains 14 residues. With V trimmed by 5 bases and J by 7 bases, 5 bases remained unmatched. CDR1 is SNHLY, CDR2 FYNNEI, per germline. The CDR3 is CASSRTGGAQPQHF. CDR3 in DNA: TGTGCCAGCAGTAGGACAGGGGGGGCCCAGCCCCAGCATTTT.

The count of this clonotype is one. V usage is TRBV19 and J usage is TRBJ2-1; 9 nucleotides match TRBD2. The CDR3 contains 15 residues. V shed 5 bases, J shed 7 bases, and the junction held 9 bases outside the gene matches. Germline CDR1 and CDR2: LNHDA and SQIVND (reference sequence). The CDR3 coding sequence is TGTGCCAGTAGTGCCTTAGCGGGAGCTAAAAATGAGCAGTTCTTC. This encodes CASSALAGAKNEQFF.

This clonotype was counted ten times or more. The chain combines TRBV29-1 with TRBJ1-5; weak D call: TRBD1 (6 bases). The V and J ends lost 4 bases and 9 bases respectively, with 16 bases between them. Looked up from germline, CDR1 is SQVTM and CDR2 is ANQGSEA. CDR3 size: 13 residues. CDR3 amino acids: CSVGRGGGGPQHF. The CDR3 region has the DNA TGCAGCGTTGGTAGGGGGGGAGGTGGGCCCCAGCATTTT.

This clonotype was counted ten times or more. The rearrangement joins TRBV27 to TRBJ2-5; perhaps TRBD1 as D (6 bases). The germline gives CDR1 MNHEY, CDR2 SMNVEV (reference sequence). V lost 2 bases to trimming and J lost 5 bases, with 12 bases between them. The CDR3 is 14 residues long. CDR3: CASSLNRAWETQYF. The CDR3 nucleotides read TGTGCCAGCAGTTTAAACAGGGCCTGGGAGACCCAGTACTTC.